The rows below give T cell receptor beta chains drawn from one sample of a study of CD8 T cells in Susac syndrome. TCRdb reanalysed the immunoSEQ multiplex PCR reads using MiXCR and keeps one entry per CDR3 protein. The sample holds around 170,000 distinct CDR3 sequences, 85% to 95% seen once. Sequences were obtained from CD8+ T cells from PBMCs. Every receptor here comes from a human donor with Susac syndrome. CDR3s include the opening cysteine and the closing phenylalanine or tryptophan. Each record gives: clone size, J gene, D gene, V gene, CDR3 protein, CDR3 DNA. D genes are given only for firm matches. The listing skips clone size in some rows; elsewhere it reads once, few, many or a size class.

size: NA; J: TRBJ1-5; D: NA; V: TRBV12-5; CDR3: CASGLGRTNQPQHF; DNA: TGTGCTAGTGGTCTGGGACGTACTAATCAGCCCCAGCATTTT
size: once; J: TRBJ2-7; D: NA; V: TRBV9; CDR3: CASSYGRSSYEQYF; DNA: TGTGCCAGCAGCTACGGACGAAGCTCCTACGAGCAGTACTTC
size: NA; J: TRBJ2-6; D: NA; V: TRBV21-1; CDR3: CASRRTGGANVLTF; DNA: TGTGCCAGCAGGAGAACAGGAGGGGCCAACGTCCTGACTTTC
size: NA; J: TRBJ1-2; D: TRBD1; V: TRBV9; CDR3: CASSFLDRGVGYTF; DNA: TGTGCCAGCAGCTTTCTCGACAGGGGTGTCGGCTACACCTTC
size: NA; J: TRBJ1-2; D: NA; V: TRBV27; CDR3: CASSLTGRDFYGYTF; DNA: TGTGCCAGCAGTTTAACGGGCAGGGACTTCTATGGCTACACCTTC
size: once; J: TRBJ2-7; D: NA; V: TRBV4-1; CDR3: CASSQEYPAGEQYF; DNA: TGCGCCAGCAGCCAAGAATACCCGGCGGGGGAGCAGTACTTC
size: NA; J: TRBJ1-2; D: NA; V: TRBV20-1; CDR3: CSATGTGYGYTF; DNA: TGCAGTGCCACCGGGACCGGATATGGCTACACCTTC
size: NA; J: TRBJ2-3; D: NA; V: TRBV29-1; CDR3: CSSEPTEGTDTQYF; DNA: TGCAGCTCAGAACCGACAGAGGGCACAGATACGCAGTATTTT
size: NA; J: TRBJ2-5; D: NA; V: TRBV12-3/TRBV12-4; CDR3: CASSKGPGAQGTQYF; DNA: TGTGCCAGCAGCAAGGGCCCAGGGGCACAAGGGACCCAGTACTTC
size: NA; J: TRBJ2-2; D: NA; V: TRBV20-1; CDR3: CSARDLSGELFF; DNA: TGCAGTGCTAGAGATCTGAGCGGGGAGCTGTTTTTT
size: NA; J: TRBJ1-1; D: NA; V: TRBV12-5; CDR3: CASGLGTEAFF; DNA: TGTGCTAGTGGTTTGGGTACTGAAGCTTTCTTT
size: NA; J: TRBJ2-7; D: TRBD1; V: TRBV6-6; CDR3: CASSYDRALNEQYF; DNA: TGTGCCAGCAGTTACGACAGGGCTTTGAACGAGCAGTACTTC
size: NA; J: TRBJ1-2; D: NA; V: TRBV29-1; CDR3: CSVYTGNRFYGYTF; DNA: TGCAGCGTTTATACAGGGAATCGGTTCTATGGCTACACCTTC
size: NA; J: TRBJ1-1; D: NA; V: TRBV4-1; CDR3: CASSTRTAKDTEAFF; DNA: TGCGCCAGCAGCACCCGGACAGCCAAGGACACTGAAGCTTTCTTT
size: NA; J: TRBJ1-5; D: TRBD1; V: TRBV20-1; CDR3: CSARDGTGYFNQPQHF; DNA: TGCAGTGCTAGAGATGGGACAGGGTATTTCAATCAGCCCCAGCATTTT
size: NA; J: TRBJ1-6; D: NA; V: TRBV6-5; CDR3: CASSYAENSPLHF; DNA: TGTGCCAGCAGTTACGCGGAAAATTCACCCCTCCACTTT
size: NA; J: TRBJ1-1; D: NA; V: TRBV7-9; CDR3: CASNSGDTEAFF; DNA: TGTGCCAGCAACTCAGGCGACACTGAAGCTTTCTTT
size: NA; J: TRBJ2-3; D: NA; V: TRBV2; CDR3: CASSESRSSTDTQYF; DNA: TGTGCCAGCAGTGAAAGCAGATCTAGCACAGATACGCAGTATTTT
size: NA; J: TRBJ2-2; D: NA; V: TRBV5-1; CDR3: CASSLASRGLPELFF; DNA: TGCGCCAGCAGCTTGGCATCCCGGGGGCTGCCGGAGCTGTTTTTT
size: NA; J: TRBJ2-3; D: TRBD2; V: TRBV28; CDR3: CASSLTSEADTQYF; DNA: TGTGCCAGCAGTTTGACTAGCGAGGCAGATACGCAGTATTTT
size: NA; J: TRBJ2-4; D: TRBD1; V: TRBV11-2; CDR3: CASRTGETKNIQYF; DNA: TGTGCCAGCAGGACAGGGGAAACCAAAAACATTCAGTACTTC
size: NA; J: TRBJ2-4; D: TRBD2; V: TRBV2; CDR3: CASSSQRGMYF; DNA: TGTGCCAGCAGTTCGCAGCGGGGAATGTACTTC
size: NA; J: TRBJ2-5; D: NA; V: TRBV6-6; CDR3: CASSYLDQETQYF; DNA: TGTGCCAGCAGTTACTTGGACCAAGAGACCCAGTACTTC
size: NA; J: TRBJ2-1; D: TRBD1; V: TRBV7-3; CDR3: CASSLGDRIYNEQFF; DNA: TGTGCCAGCAGCTTAGGGGACAGGATCTACAATGAGCAGTTCTTC
size: once; J: TRBJ2-7; D: TRBD1; V: TRBV28; CDR3: CASSETGNYEQYF; DNA: TGTGCCAGCAGTGAGACAGGGAACTACGAGCAGTACTTC
size: NA; J: TRBJ2-3; D: NA; V: TRBV6-5; CDR3: CASSYSGPGQGEYF; DNA: TGTGCCAGCAGTTACTCAGGCCCGGGACAAGGAGAGTATTTT
size: once; J: TRBJ1-1; D: NA; V: TRBV9; CDR3: CASSPGNGWGNTEAFF; DNA: TGTGCCAGCAGCCCCGGCAATGGGTGGGGGAACACTGAAGCTTTCTTT
size: once; J: TRBJ1-6; D: NA; V: TRBV12-3/TRBV12-4; CDR3: CASSPQVTGLNSPLHF; DNA: TGTGCCAGCAGCCCCCAGGTGACAGGTCTGAATTCACCCCTCCACTTT
size: NA; J: TRBJ1-1; D: NA; V: TRBV5-1; CDR3: CASSLIDGTEAFF; DNA: TGCGCCAGCAGCTTAATCGATGGCACTGAAGCTTTCTTT
size: NA; J: TRBJ2-7; D: TRBD1; V: TRBV6-1; CDR3: CASSERYRGYEQYF; DNA: TGTGCCAGCAGTGAGCGTTACAGGGGATACGAGCAGTACTTC
size: NA; J: TRBJ1-5; D: NA; V: TRBV20-1; CDR3: CSVTEGGQGRQPQHF; DNA: TGCAGTGTTACAGAGGGGGGTCAAGGGAGACAGCCCCAGCATTTT
size: NA; J: TRBJ2-7; D: NA; V: TRBV20-1; CDR3: CSADTSSSHEQYF; DNA: TGCAGTGCTGACACCTCTAGTAGCCACGAGCAGTACTTC
size: NA; J: TRBJ2-7; D: TRBD1; V: TRBV28; CDR3: CASSLDRLHEQYF; DNA: TGTGCCAGCAGTTTGGACAGGCTCCACGAGCAGTACTTC
size: NA; J: TRBJ2-7; D: TRBD2; V: TRBV28; CDR3: CASSSSPTSGRLPDYEQYF; DNA: TGTGCCAGCAGTTCCTCACCGACTAGCGGGAGGTTGCCCGACTACGAGCAGTACTTC
size: NA; J: TRBJ2-7; D: NA; V: TRBV9; CDR3: CASSVGGGDTYEQYF; DNA: TGTGCCAGCAGCGTAGGGGGTGGGGATACCTACGAGCAGTACTTC
size: NA; J: TRBJ2-4; D: NA; V: TRBV20-1; CDR3: CSAGTSRDSHIAKNIQYF; DNA: TGCAGTGCTGGAACCTCCCGGGATTCACACATAGCCAAAAACATTCAGTACTTC
size: once; J: TRBJ2-5; D: TRBD2; V: TRBV7-3; CDR3: CASSLTFTSGETQYF; DNA: TGTGCCAGCAGCTTAACGTTTACTAGCGGGGAGACCCAGTACTTC
size: NA; J: TRBJ1-1; D: NA; V: TRBV3-1; CDR3: CASSQDSPYTEAFF; DNA: TGTGCCAGCAGCCAAGATAGCCCCTACACTGAAGCTTTCTTT
size: NA; J: TRBJ2-3; D: TRBD2; V: TRBV6-5; CDR3: CASSYERGGRDTQYF; DNA: TGTGCCAGCAGTTACGAGCGGGGGGGCAGAGATACGCAGTATTTT
size: NA; J: TRBJ2-7; D: NA; V: TRBV29-1; CDR3: CSASGDTELSSYEQYF; DNA: TGCAGCGCTTCCGGGGATACCGAATTGAGCTCCTACGAGCAGTACTTC
size: NA; J: TRBJ2-7; D: NA; V: TRBV10-3; CDR3: CASRSPRDEQYF; DNA: TGTGCCAGCCGTTCCCCCAGGGACGAGCAGTACTTC
size: NA; J: TRBJ2-1; D: TRBD2; V: TRBV19; CDR3: CASSTSGGPNEQFF; DNA: TGTGCCAGTAGTACTAGCGGGGGACCCAATGAGCAGTTCTTC
size: NA; J: TRBJ2-6; D: NA; V: TRBV12-3/TRBV12-4; CDR3: CASSLAGTGANVLTF; DNA: TGTGCCAGCAGTTTAGCGGGTACTGGGGCCAACGTCCTGACTTTC
size: NA; J: TRBJ1-1; D: NA; V: TRBV5-1; CDR3: CASSRQSLNTEAFF; DNA: TGCGCCAGCAGCCGACAGAGTTTGAACACTGAAGCTTTCTTT
size: NA; J: TRBJ1-4; D: NA; V: TRBV4-1; CDR3: CASSSVGNEKLFF; DNA: TGCGCCAGCAGTAGCGTGGGTAATGAAAAACTGTTTTTT
size: once; J: TRBJ1-6; D: NA; V: TRBV20-1; CDR3: CSAKDSYNSPLHF; DNA: TGCAGTGCTAAAGACAGTTATAATTCACCCCTCCACTTT
size: NA; J: TRBJ2-2; D: NA; V: TRBV5-4; CDR3: CASSLRGFNTGELFF; DNA: TGTGCCAGCAGCTTGAGGGGTTTCAACACCGGGGAGCTGTTTTTT
size: NA; J: TRBJ2-4; D: NA; V: TRBV15; CDR3: CATSFTSSKGDIQYF; DNA: TGTGCCACCAGCTTTACTAGCTCCAAGGGAGACATTCAGTACTTC
size: NA; J: TRBJ2-2; D: TRBD2; V: TRBV7-8; CDR3: CASSPTGLAYTGELFF; DNA: TGTGCCAGCAGCCCGACGGGACTAGCCTACACCGGGGAGCTGTTTTTT
size: NA; J: TRBJ2-5; D: NA; V: TRBV5-1; CDR3: CASSSGGGAQETQYF; DNA: TGCGCCAGCAGCTCAGGCGGCGGAGCCCAAGAGACCCAGTACTTC
size: NA; J: TRBJ2-7; D: NA; V: TRBV5-6; CDR3: CASSLGPLYEQYF; DNA: TGTGCCAGCAGCTTGGGACCTCTCTACGAGCAGTACTTC
size: NA; J: TRBJ2-5; D: NA; V: TRBV13; CDR3: CASSLAGTHQETQYF; DNA: TGTGCCAGCAGCTTAGCCGGGACCCACCAAGAGACCCAGTACTTC
size: NA; J: TRBJ2-7; D: NA; V: TRBV30; CDR3: CAWMIPTTYEQYF; DNA: TGTGCCTGGATGATACCTACCACCTACGAGCAGTACTTC
size: NA; J: TRBJ1-5; D: TRBD1; V: TRBV7-2; CDR3: CASSPQGIGQPQHF; DNA: TGTGCCAGCAGCCCACAGGGGATCGGACAGCCCCAGCATTTT
size: NA; J: TRBJ2-7; D: NA; V: TRBV9; CDR3: CASSVEDGGMFPYEQYF; DNA: TGTGCCAGCAGCGTAGAGGATGGGGGAATGTTCCCCTACGAGCAGTACTTC
size: NA; J: TRBJ1-2; D: TRBD1; V: TRBV28; CDR3: CATGILIGQAFDGYTF; DNA: TGTGCCACCGGGATATTAATAGGACAGGCGTTTGATGGCTACACCTTC
size: NA; J: TRBJ1-4; D: NA; V: TRBV5-6; CDR3: CASGHSGYHATNEKLFF; DNA: TGTGCCAGCGGCCATTCGGGATACCACGCAACTAATGAAAAACTGTTTTTT
size: few; J: TRBJ1-2; D: NA; V: TRBV5-6; CDR3: CASSLGSAYGYTF; DNA: TGTGCCAGCAGCTTGGGGAGTGCCTATGGCTACACCTTC
size: NA; J: TRBJ2-7; D: TRBD2; V: TRBV6-2/TRBV6-3; CDR3: CASSLLAGDTYEQYF; DNA: TGTGCCAGCAGTTTACTAGCGGGGGACACCTACGAGCAGTACTTC
size: NA; J: TRBJ2-6; D: TRBD1; V: TRBV20-1; CDR3: CSVLGQGVNSGANVLTF; DNA: TGCAGTGTTTTGGGACAGGGTGTAAATTCTGGGGCCAACGTCCTGACTTTC